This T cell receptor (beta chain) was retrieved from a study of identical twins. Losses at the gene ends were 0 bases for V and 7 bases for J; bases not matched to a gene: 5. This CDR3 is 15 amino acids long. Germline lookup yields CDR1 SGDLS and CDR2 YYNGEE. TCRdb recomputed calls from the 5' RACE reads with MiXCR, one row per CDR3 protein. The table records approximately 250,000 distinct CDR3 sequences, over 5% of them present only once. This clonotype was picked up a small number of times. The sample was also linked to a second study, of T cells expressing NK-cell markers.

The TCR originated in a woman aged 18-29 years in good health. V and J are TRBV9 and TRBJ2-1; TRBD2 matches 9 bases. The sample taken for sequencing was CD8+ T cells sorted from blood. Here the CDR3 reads CASSVGGGVGNEQFF. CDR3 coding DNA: TGTGCCAGCAGCGTAGGCGGGGGGGTGGGGAATGAGCAGTTCTTC.